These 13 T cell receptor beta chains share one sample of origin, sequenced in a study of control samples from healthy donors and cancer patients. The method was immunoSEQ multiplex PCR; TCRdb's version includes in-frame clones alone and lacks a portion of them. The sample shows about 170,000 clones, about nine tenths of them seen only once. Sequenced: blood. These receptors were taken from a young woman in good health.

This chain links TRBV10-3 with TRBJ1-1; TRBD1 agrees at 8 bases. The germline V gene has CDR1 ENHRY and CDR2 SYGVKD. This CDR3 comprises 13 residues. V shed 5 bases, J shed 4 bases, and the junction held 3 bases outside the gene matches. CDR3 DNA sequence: TGTGCCATCAGTCCCACAGGGGGCACTGAAGCTTTCTTT. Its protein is CAISPTGGTEAFF.

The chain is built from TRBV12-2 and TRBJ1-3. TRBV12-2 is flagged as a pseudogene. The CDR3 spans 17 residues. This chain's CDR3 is CASRLAGTSISGNTIYF. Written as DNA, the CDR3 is TGTGCAAGTCGCTTAGCCGGGACGTCGATCTCTGGAAACACCATATATTTT.

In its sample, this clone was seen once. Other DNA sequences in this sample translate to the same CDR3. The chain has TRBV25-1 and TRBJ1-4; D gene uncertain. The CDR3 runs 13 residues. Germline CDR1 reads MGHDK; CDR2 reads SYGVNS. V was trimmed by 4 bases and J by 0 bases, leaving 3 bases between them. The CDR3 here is CASSGATNEKLFF. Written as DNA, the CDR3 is TGTGCCAGCAGTGGGGCAACTAATGAAAAACTGTTTTTT.

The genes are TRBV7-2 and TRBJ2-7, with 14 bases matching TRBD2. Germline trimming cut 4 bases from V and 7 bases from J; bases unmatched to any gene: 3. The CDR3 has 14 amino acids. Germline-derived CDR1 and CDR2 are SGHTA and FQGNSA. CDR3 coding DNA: TGTGCCAGCAGCTCGACTAGCGGGAGGGGTGAGCAGTACTTC. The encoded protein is CASSSTSGRGEQYF.

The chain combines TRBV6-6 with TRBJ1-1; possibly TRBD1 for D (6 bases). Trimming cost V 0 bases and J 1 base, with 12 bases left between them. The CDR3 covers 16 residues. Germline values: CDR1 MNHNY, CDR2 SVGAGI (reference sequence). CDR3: CASSYSTSGANTEAFF. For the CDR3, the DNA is TGTGCCAGCAGTTACTCGACTTCGGGGGCGAACACTGAAGCTTTCTTT.

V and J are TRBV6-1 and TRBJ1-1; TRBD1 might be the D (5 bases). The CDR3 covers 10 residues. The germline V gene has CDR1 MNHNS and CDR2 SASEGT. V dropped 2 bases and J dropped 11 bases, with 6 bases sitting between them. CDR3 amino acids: CASSERGAFF. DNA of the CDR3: TGTGCCAGCAGTGAAAGGGGCGCTTTCTTT.

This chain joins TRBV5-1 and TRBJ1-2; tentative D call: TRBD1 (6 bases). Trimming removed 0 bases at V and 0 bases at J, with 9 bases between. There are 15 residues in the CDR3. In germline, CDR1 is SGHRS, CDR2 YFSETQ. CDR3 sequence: CASSLADRTNYGYTF. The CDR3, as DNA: TGCGCCAGCAGCTTGGCGGACAGAACTAACTATGGCTACACCTTC.

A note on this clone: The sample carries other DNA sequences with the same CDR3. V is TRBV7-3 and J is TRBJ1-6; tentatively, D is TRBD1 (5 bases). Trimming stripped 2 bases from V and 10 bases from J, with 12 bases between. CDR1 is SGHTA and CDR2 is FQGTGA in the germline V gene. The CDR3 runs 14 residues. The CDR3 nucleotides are TGTGCCAGCAGCTTAGGTCGGGGGGGGTCACCCCTCCACTTT. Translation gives CASSLGRGGSPLHF.

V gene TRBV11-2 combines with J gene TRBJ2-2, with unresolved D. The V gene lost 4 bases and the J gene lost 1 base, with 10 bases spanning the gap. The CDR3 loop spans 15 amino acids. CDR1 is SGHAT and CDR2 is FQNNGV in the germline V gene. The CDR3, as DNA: TGTGCCAGCAGCTCCCCCCAGCGGAACACCGGGGAGCTGTTTTTT. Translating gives CASSSPQRNTGELFF.

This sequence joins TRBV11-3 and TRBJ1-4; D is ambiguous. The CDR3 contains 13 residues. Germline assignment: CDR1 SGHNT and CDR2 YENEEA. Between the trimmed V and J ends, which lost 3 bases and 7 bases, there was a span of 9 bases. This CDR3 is CASSFERTEKLFF. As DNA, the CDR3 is TGTGCCAGCAGCTTTGAGAGGACTGAAAAACTGTTTTTT.

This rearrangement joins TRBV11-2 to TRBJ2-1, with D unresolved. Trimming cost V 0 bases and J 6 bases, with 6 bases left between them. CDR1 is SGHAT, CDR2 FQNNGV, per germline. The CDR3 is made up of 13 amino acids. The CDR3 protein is CASSLEPTNEQFF. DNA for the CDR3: TGTGCCAGCAGCTTAGAACCAACCAATGAGCAGTTCTTC. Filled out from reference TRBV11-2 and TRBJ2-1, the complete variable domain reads EAGVAQSPRYKIIEKRQSVAFWCNPISGHATLYWYQQILGQGPKLLIQFQNNGVVDDSQLPKDRFSAERLKGVDSTLKIQPAKLEDSAVYLCASSLEPTNEQFFGPGTRLTVL.

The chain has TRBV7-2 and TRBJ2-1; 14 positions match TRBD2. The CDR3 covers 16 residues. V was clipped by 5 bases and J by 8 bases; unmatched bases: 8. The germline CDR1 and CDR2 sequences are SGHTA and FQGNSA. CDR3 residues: CASSHGLAGGGDEQFF. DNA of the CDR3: TGTGCCAGCAGCCACGGACTAGCGGGAGGTGGCGATGAGCAGTTCTTC.

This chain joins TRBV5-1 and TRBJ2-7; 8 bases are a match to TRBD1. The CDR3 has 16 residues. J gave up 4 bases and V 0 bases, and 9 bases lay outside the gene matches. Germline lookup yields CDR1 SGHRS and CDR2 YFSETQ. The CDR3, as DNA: TGCGCCAGCAGCTTGGCGGTTGGGACAGGAGGATACGAGCAGTACTTC. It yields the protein CASSLAVGTGGYEQYF. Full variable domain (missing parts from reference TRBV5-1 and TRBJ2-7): KAGVTQTPRYLIKTRGQQVTLSCSPISGHRSVSWYQQTPGQGLQFLFEYFSETQRNKGNFPGRFSGRQFSNSRSEMNVSTLELGDSALYLCASSLAVGTGGYEQYFGPGTRLTVT.